The entry below gives a single T cell receptor beta chain sequence along with its context. The data originate from a study of blood T cell repertoires in COVID-19. Profiling relied on immunoSEQ multiplex PCR, and the TCRdb table lists in-frame clones only, not all of them. The sample includes about 370,000 clones, approximately 92% of them seen just once. This CDR3 contains 15 residues. In germline, CDR1 is KGHSY, CDR2 FQNENV. J gave up 6 bases and V 4 bases, and 11 bases lay outside the gene matches. This chain joins TRBV16 and TRBJ2-7; 8 positions agree with TRBD1. The specimen was PBMCs or T cells enriched from blood (not recorded which). This receptor was obtained from a man aged 18 to 35 who had recovered from COVID-19. Here the CDR3 DNA reads TGTGCCAGCAGCCCTAGTTTGGGCAGGGGGCGCGAGCAGTACTTC. It codes for CASSPSLGRGREQYF.